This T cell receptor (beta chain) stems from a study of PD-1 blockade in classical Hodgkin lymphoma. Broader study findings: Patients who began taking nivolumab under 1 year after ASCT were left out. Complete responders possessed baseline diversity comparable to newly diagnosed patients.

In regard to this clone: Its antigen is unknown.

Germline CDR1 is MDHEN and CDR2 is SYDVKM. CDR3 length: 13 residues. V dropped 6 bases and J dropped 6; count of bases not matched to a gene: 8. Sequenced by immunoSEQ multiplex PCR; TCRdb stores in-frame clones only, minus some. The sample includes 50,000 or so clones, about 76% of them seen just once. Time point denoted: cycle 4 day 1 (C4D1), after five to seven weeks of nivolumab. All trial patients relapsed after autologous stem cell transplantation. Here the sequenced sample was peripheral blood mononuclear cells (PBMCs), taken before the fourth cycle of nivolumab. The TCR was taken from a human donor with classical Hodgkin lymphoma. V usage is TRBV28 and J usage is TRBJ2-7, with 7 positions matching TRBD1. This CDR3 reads CASSFTGEREQYF. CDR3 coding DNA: TGTGCCAGCAGCTTTACAGGGGAGCGCGAGCAGTACTTC.